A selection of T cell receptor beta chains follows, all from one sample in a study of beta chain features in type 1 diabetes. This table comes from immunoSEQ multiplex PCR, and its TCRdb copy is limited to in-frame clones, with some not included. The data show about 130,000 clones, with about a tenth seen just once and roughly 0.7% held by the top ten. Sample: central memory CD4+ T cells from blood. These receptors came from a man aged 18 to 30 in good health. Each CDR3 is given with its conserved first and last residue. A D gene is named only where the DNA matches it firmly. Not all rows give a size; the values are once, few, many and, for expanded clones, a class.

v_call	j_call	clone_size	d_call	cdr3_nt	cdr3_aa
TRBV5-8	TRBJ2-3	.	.	TGTGCCAGCAGCCCAATAGCGGTGGGGTCAGATACGCAGTATTTT	CASSPIAVGSDTQYF
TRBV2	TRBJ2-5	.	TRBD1	TGTGCCGGGCTAAGGGGGCTCGGAGAGACCCAGTACTTC	CAGLRGLGETQYF
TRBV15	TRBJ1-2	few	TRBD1	TGTGCCACCAGCAGAGATCGCCAGGGGGATGGCTACACCTTC	CATSRDRQGDGYTF
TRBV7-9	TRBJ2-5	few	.	TGTGCCAGCAGCCTTAGCGGACAAGAGACCCAGTACTTC	CASSLSGQETQYF
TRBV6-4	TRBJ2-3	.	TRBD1	TGTGCCAGCAGTGCCTACTGGGGACAGGGAAATACGCAGTATTTT	CASSAYWGQGNTQYF
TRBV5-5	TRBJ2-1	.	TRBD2	TGTGCCAGCAGCTTGGGGACTAGCCCCCGCTTCTGGCAGTTCTTC	CASSLGTSPRFWQFF
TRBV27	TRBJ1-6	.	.	TGTGCCAGCAGTCCCCGTTGGGCTGATTCACCCCTCCACTTT	CASSPRWADSPLHF
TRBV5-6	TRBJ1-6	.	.	TGTGCCAGCAGCTTTGACTTCTCTGGGTATTCACCCCTCCACTTT	CASSFDFSGYSPLHF
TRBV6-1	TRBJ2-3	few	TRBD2	TGTGCCAGCAGTGGATCGGGGGGGCCCCGCCCAGATACGCAGTATTTT	CASSGSGGPRPDTQYF
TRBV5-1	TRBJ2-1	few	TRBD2	TGCGCCAGCAGCGATCTGGGGGGGGGTTACAATGAGCAGTTCTTC	CASSDLGGGYNEQFF
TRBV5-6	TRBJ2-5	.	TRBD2	TGTGCCAGCAGCTTGGTTGTAGCGGGGGGGCGTTCCCGGGAGACCCAGTACTTC	CASSLVVAGGRSRETQYF
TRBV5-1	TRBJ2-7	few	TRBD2	TGCGCCAGCAGCTTGGGCGGGGAGGGCGAGCAGTACTTC	CASSLGGEGEQYF
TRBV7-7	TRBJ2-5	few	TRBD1	TGTGCCAGCAGCCACGGGACAGCGCAAGAGACCCAGTACTTC	CASSHGTAQETQYF
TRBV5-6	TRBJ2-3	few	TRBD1	TGTGCCAGCAGCCGGGACAGGGACTTAGGTACGCAGTATTTT	CASSRDRDLGTQYF
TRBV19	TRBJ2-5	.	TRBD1	TGTGCCAGTAGTACCGCGACAGGGAAAGAGACCCAGTACTTC	CASSTATGKETQYF
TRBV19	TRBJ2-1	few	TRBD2	TGTGCCAGTAGTATAGGGGGCGGGAGAGCCTACAGTGAGCAGTTCTTC	CASSIGGGRAYSEQFF
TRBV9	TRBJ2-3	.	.	TGTGCCAGCAGCGCCGAATCCGGGACTAGCACAGATACGCAGTATTTT	CASSAESGTSTDTQYF
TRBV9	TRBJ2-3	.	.	TGTGCCAGCAGCGTAGTGCCAGGCAAGGATACGCAGTATTTT	CASSVVPGKDTQYF
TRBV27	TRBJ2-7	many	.	TGTGCCAGCACGACATCAGGGCGGGAGCAGTACTTC	CASTTSGREQYF
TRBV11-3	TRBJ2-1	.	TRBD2	TGTGCCAGCAGCCCCAGGACTAGCGGGGGGACCTCCTACAATGAGCAGTTCTTC	CASSPRTSGGTSYNEQFF
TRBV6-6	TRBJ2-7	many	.	TGTGCCAGCAGACACAGCTACGAGCAGTACTTC	CASRHSYEQYF
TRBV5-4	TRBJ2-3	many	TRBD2	TGTGCCAGCAGCCCGGGACTAGCGATGGCAGATACGCAGTATTTT	CASSPGLAMADTQYF
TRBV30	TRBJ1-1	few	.	TGTGCCTGGAGTAACGGGGGGACTGAAGCTTTCTTT	CAWSNGGTEAFF
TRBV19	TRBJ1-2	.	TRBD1	TGTGCCAGTGACAGGGATGGCACTGGCGGCTACACCTTC	CASDRDGTGGYTF
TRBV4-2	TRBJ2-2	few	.	TGTGCCAGCAGCCAAGAGGTTAGCGGAAACACCGGGGAGCTGTTTTTT	CASSQEVSGNTGELFF
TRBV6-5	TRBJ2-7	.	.	TGTGCCAGCAGTTACTCGGGGGGGGGCGGCTACGAGCAGTACTTC	CASSYSGGGGYEQYF
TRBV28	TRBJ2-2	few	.	TGTGCCAGCACCCTAACAGTTCCGAACACCGGGGAGCTGTTTTTT	CASTLTVPNTGELFF
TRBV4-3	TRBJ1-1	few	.	TGCGCCAGCAGCCAAAATTCGGGCACTGAAGCTTTCTTT	CASSQNSGTEAFF
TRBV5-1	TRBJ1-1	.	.	TGCGCCAGCAGCTGGCGGCAGGGGCTGAGTCGCACTGAAGCTTTCTTT	CASSWRQGLSRTEAFF
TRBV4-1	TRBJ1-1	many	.	TGCGCCAGCTCCCGGGGGGCGAGCACTGAAGCTTTCTTT	CASSRGASTEAFF
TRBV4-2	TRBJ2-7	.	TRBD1	TGTGCCAGCAGCCAAGGTTGGGACAGGGACTCCTACGAGCAGTACTTC	CASSQGWDRDSYEQYF
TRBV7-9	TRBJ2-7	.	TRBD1	TGTGCCAGCGAGCCGGACAGGGCAAAATACGAGCAGTACTTC	CASEPDRAKYEQYF
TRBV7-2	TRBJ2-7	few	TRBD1	TGTGCCAGCAGCACCCACACAGGGGGCGCCTACGAGCAGTACTTC	CASSTHTGGAYEQYF
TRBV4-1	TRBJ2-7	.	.	TGCGCCAGCAGCCAAAATGCCCAGGGTTTCACCTACGAGCAGTACTTC	CASSQNAQGFTYEQYF
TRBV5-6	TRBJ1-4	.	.	TGTGCCAGCAGCTTGGATAGAGAAAAACTGTTTTTT	CASSLDREKLFF
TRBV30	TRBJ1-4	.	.	TGTGCCTGGAACTTGGGGCGGGAAAAACTGTTTTTT	CAWNLGREKLFF
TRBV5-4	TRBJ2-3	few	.	TGTGCCAGCAGCCTTGGTTGGGGGGGGGCGGGGAGCACAGATACGCAGTATTTT	CASSLGWGGAGSTDTQYF
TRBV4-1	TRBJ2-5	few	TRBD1	TGCGCCAGCAGCCAAATGATCGGACAGGGTCGGCGGGAGACCCAGTACTTC	CASSQMIGQGRRETQYF
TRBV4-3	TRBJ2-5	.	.	TGCGCCAGCAGCGGCCGGCTCCCGGGACTTGGCCAAGAGACCCAGTACTTC	CASSGRLPGLGQETQYF
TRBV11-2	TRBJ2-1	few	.	TGTGCCAGCAGCTTGGACGGGGTTCGCTACAATGAGCAGTTCTTC	CASSLDGVRYNEQFF
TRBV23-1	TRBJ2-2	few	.	.	CASSQGCGSTGSCFF
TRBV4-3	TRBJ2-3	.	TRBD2	TGCGCCAGCAGCCAAGATGTGGGGGCTAGCGGGCTCGCAGATACGCAGTATTTT	CASSQDVGASGLADTQYF
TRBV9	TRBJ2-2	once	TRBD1	TGTGCCAGCACCAAACTACAGGGGGGGGAGCTGTTTTTT	CASTKLQGGELFF
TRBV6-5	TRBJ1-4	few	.	TGTGCCAGCACGTATTCCCAGGTGGAAAATGAAAAACTGTTTTTT	CASTYSQVENEKLFF
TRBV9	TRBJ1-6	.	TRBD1	TGTGCCAGCAGCGCCACAGGGGGCTCCTATAATTCACCCCTCCACTTT	CASSATGGSYNSPLHF
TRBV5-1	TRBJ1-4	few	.	TGCGCCAGCAGCTTGACAGAGCCTAATGAAAAACTGTTTTTT	CASSLTEPNEKLFF
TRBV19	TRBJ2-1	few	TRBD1	TGTGCCAGTAGTACAAACCGGGACAGGGGCTCCTACAATGAGCAGTTCTTC	CASSTNRDRGSYNEQFF
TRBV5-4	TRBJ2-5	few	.	TGTGCCAGCACCTTTACAGCCTTCCAAGAGACCCAGTACTTC	CASTFTAFQETQYF
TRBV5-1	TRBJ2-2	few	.	TGCGCCAGCAGTCAGGGAAACACGAACACCGGGGAGCTGTTTTTT	CASSQGNTNTGELFF
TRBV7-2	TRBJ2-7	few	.	TGTGCCAGCTCGACCCGAGGCAGGGACGAGCAGTACTTC	CASSTRGRDEQYF
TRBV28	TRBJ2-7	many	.	TGTGCCAGCAGCCAGGGACTGCCCCATCGCGAGCAGTACTTC	CASSQGLPHREQYF
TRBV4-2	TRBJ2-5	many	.	TGTGCCAGCAGCCAAGATGGGACACAGTCGGAGACCCAGTACTTC	CASSQDGTQSETQYF
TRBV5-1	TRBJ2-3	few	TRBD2	TGCGCCAGCAAATCCGGGGGGGGCACAGATACGCAGTATTTT	CASKSGGGTDTQYF
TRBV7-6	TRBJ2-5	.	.	TGTGCCAGCAGCTTGAACAGAAAAGAGACCCAGTACTTC	CASSLNRKETQYF
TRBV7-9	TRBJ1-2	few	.	TGTGCCAGCAGCTTAGCGGACGGCAGGGACTCTGGCTACACCTTC	CASSLADGRDSGYTF
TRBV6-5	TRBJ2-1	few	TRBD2	TGTGCCAGCAGCCCACCCGGGAGGACTTACAATGAGCAGTTCTTC	CASSPPGRTYNEQFF
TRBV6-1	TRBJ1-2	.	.	TGTGCCAGCAGTGAAGCAGGGGGCTATGGCTACACCTTC	CASSEAGGYGYTF
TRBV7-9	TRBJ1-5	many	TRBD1	TGTGCCAGCAGCGCCCTGACAGGGACAGGTCAGCCCCAGCATTTT	CASSALTGTGQPQHF
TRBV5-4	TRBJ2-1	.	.	TGTGCCAGCAGCTTGGTACAGGGAAGTGGAGATGAGCAGTTCTTC	CASSLVQGSGDEQFF
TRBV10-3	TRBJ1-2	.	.	TGTGCCATCAGTGAGGCGGCAGGGCCGGAGAATGGCTACACCTTC	CAISEAAGPENGYTF